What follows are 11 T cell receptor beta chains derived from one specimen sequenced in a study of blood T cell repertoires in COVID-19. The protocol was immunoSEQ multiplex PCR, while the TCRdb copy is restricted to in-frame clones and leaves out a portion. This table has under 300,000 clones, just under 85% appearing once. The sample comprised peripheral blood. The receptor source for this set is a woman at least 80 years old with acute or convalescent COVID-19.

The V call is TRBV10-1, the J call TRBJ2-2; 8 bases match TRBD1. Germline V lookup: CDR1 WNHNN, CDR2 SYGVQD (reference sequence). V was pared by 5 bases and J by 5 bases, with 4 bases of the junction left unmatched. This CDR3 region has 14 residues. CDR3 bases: TGCGCCAGCAGTTCCAGGGGGCTTACCGGGGAGCTGTTTTTT. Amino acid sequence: CASSSRGLTGELFF.

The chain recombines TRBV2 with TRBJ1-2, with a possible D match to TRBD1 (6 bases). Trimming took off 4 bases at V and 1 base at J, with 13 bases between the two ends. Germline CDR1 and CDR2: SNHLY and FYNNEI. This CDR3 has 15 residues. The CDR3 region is CASSVGGQVNYGYTF. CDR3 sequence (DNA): TGTGCCAGCAGTGTTGGGGGCCAAGTTAACTATGGCTACACCTTC.

The CDR3 DNA sequence: TGTGCCAGCAGCGTCGACAGGGCAGGGGATACGCAGTATTTT. It is translated as CASSVDRAGDTQYF. This chain links TRBV9 with TRBJ2-3; the match to TRBD1 covers 7 bases. The CDR3 consists of 14 residues. Trimming removed 2 bases from V and 6 bases from J; junction bases left unmatched: 6. Germline V gene sequence: CDR1 SGDLS, CDR2 YYNGEE.

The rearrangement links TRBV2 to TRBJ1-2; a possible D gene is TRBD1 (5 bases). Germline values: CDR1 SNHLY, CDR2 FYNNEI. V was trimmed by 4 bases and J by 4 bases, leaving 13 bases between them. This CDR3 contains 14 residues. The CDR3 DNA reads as TGTGCCAGCAGTGGAAGTGCCGGGGGCTATGGCTACACCTTC. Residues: CASSGSAGGYGYTF.

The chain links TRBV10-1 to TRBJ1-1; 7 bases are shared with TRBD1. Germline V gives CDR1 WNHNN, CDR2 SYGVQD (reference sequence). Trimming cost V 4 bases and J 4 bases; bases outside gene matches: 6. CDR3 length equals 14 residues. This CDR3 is CASSGDRVGTEAFF. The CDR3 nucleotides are TGCGCCAGCAGTGGTGACAGGGTCGGCACTGAAGCTTTCTTT.

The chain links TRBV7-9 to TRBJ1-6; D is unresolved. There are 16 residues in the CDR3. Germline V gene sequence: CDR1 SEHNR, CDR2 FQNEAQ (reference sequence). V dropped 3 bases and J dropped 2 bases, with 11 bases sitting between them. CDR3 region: CASSLGRATYNSPLHF. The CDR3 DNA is TGTGCCAGCAGCTTGGGGAGGGCGACCTATAATTCACCCCTCCACTTT.

The CDR3 coding sequence is TGTGCCTGGAGTGCTATGACAGGGGAATCACCCCTCCACTTT. Amino acids: CAWSAMTGESPLHF. The V and J genes are TRBV30 and TRBJ1-6, with TRBD1 matching over 8 bases. The CDR3 has 14 amino acids. V dropped 1 base and J dropped 10; count of bases not matched to a gene: 6. From germline, CDR1 is GTSNPN and CDR2 SVGIG (reference sequence).

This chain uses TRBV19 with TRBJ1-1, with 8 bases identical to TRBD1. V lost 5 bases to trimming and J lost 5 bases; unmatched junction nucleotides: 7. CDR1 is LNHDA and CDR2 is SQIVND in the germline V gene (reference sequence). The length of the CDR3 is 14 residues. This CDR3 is CASSGGQVGTEAFF. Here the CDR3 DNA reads TGTGCCAGTAGTGGGGGACAGGTGGGGACTGAAGCTTTCTTT. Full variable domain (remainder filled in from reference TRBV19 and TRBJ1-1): DGGITQSPKYLFRKEGQNVTLSCEQNLNHDAMYWYRQDPGQGLRLIYYSQIVNDFQKGDIAEGYSVSREKKESFPLTVTSAQKNPTAFYLCASSGGQVGTEAFFGQGTRLTVV.

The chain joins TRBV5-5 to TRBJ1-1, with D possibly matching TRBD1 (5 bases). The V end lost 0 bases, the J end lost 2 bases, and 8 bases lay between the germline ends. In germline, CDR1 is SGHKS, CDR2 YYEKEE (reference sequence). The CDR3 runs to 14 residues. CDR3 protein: CASSLATANTEAFF. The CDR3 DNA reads TGTGCCAGCAGCTTGGCGACAGCCAACACTGAAGCTTTCTTT.

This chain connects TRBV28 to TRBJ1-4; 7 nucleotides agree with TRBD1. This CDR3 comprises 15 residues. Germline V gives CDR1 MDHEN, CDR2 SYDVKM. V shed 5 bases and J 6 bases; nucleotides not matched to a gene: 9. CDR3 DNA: TGTGCCAGCAGTATGCCACAGGGGCTGGATGAAAAACTGTTTTTT. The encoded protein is CASSMPQGLDEKLFF. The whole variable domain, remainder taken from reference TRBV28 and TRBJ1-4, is DVKVTQSSRYLVKRTGEKVFLECVQDMDHENMFWYRQDPGLGLRLIYFSYDVKMKEKGDIPEGYSVSREKKERFSLILESASTNQTSMYLCASSMPQGLDEKLFFGSGTQLSVL.

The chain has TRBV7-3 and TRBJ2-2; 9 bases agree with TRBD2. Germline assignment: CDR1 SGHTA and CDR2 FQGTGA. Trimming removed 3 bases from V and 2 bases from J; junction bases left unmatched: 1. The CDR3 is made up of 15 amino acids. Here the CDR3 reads CASSFSGGNTGELFF. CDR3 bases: TGTGCCAGCAGCTTTAGCGGGGGAAACACCGGGGAGCTGTTTTTT.